This T cell receptor (beta chain) was sequenced in a study of TIL therapy for anti-PD-1-resistant metastatic lung cancer. Time point denoted: pre-treatment sample, taken before nivolumab and TIL therapy. Tumor tissue came from excised metastases, mostly pleural nodules or supraclavicular lymph nodes. The libraries were made with immunoSEQ v3. The repertoire was sequenced with immunoSEQ multiplex PCR; TCRdb's copy has only in-frame clones and lacks some. The repertoire consists of just over 25,000 clones, with 72% occurring once and the leading ten covering 7.4%. CDR3 length equals 15 residues. CDR1 is SGHTA, CDR2 FQGTGA, per germline. V was cut by 2 bases and J by 7 bases, with 17 bases left in between.

The sequenced sample was tumor tissue, obtained at baseline. The J gene is TRBJ1-2, the V gene TRBV7-3; TRBD1 is a possible D gene (5 bases). The sequence was obtained from a person aged 25 to 79 with non-small cell lung cancer. The CDR3 sequence: CASSLGPGEGCGYTF. The CDR3 DNA follows: TGTGCCAGCAGCTTAGGGCCAGGAGAGGGGTGTGGCTACACCTTC.